Listed below are T cell receptor beta chains from one sample, sequenced in a study of blood T cells in healthy people across ages. TCRdb ran MiXCR on the 5' RACE reads and lists one entry per CDR3 protein. In the table there are 1.5 million or so distinct CDR3 sequences, approximately 38% of which are singletons. The material sequenced was blood. The receptors shown here come from a woman aged 18-30 years in good health. The CDR3 runs from the conserved cysteine through the conserved F or W. D genes are given only for firm matches. Size values are once, few and many counts, or a class for expanded clones, and some rows have none.

J gene: TRBJ1-4; clone size: few; V gene: TRBV29-1; D gene: .; CDR3 protein: CSVRDSNEKLFF; CDR3 DNA: TGCAGCGTCAGGGACTCTAATGAAAAACTGTTTTTT
J gene: TRBJ2-7; clone size: .; V gene: TRBV6-1; D gene: .; CDR3 protein: CASSESVGGEQYF; CDR3 DNA: TGTGCCAGCAGTGAATCGGTAGGAGGCGAGCAGTACTTC
J gene: TRBJ1-2; clone size: .; V gene: TRBV2; D gene: .; CDR3 protein: CASTPLLNLYGYTF; CDR3 DNA: TGTGCCAGCACCCCGCTACTAAACCTCTATGGCTACACCTTC
J gene: TRBJ2-7; clone size: .; V gene: TRBV20-1; D gene: TRBD1; CDR3 protein: CSASGTGDYEQYF; CDR3 DNA: TGCAGTGCTAGCGGGACAGGGGACTACGAGCAGTACTTC
J gene: TRBJ2-5; clone size: .; V gene: TRBV7-7; D gene: TRBD1; CDR3 protein: CASSLDRVKTQYF; CDR3 DNA: TGTGCTAGCAGCTTAGACAGGGTGAAGACCCAGTACTTC
J gene: TRBJ1-4; clone size: .; V gene: TRBV12-3/TRBV12-4; D gene: .; CDR3 protein: CASRRGNEKLFF; CDR3 DNA: TGTGCCAGCAGGAGGGGTAATGAAAAACTGTTTTTT
J gene: TRBJ2-7; clone size: once; V gene: TRBV3-1; D gene: TRBD1; CDR3 protein: CASSQDPLRGDRDHEQYF; CDR3 DNA: TGTGCCAGCAGCCAAGATCCCCTTAGAGGGGACAGGGACCACGAGCAGTACTTC
J gene: TRBJ2-5; clone size: few; V gene: TRBV5-1; D gene: TRBD2; CDR3 protein: CASSPGTSGSSRQTQYF; CDR3 DNA: TGCGCCAGCAGCCCCGGGACTAGCGGGAGTAGTAGGCAGACCCAGTACTTC
J gene: TRBJ2-5; clone size: few; V gene: TRBV6-2/TRBV6-3; D gene: .; CDR3 protein: CASSYSSGTLKTQYF; CDR3 DNA: TGTGCCAGCAGTTACTCGTCCGGTACGTTGAAGACCCAGTACTTC
J gene: TRBJ2-5; clone size: .; V gene: TRBV2; D gene: .; CDR3 protein: CASKRLNEQYF; CDR3 DNA: TGTGCCAGCAAACGTCTCAATGAGCAGTACTTC
J gene: TRBJ2-1; clone size: .; V gene: TRBV12-3/TRBV12-4; D gene: TRBD2; CDR3 protein: CASSLGGTIYNEQFF; CDR3 DNA: TGTGCCAGCAGTTTGGGCGGGACTATTTACAATGAGCAGTTCTTC
J gene: TRBJ1-1; clone size: .; V gene: TRBV9; D gene: .; CDR3 protein: CASSVASGMNTEAFF; CDR3 DNA: TGTGCCAGCAGCGTAGCGTCTGGAATGAACACTGAAGCTTTCTTT
J gene: TRBJ2-6; clone size: few; V gene: TRBV7-2; D gene: .; CDR3 protein: CASSLASRRTSSGANVLTF; CDR3 DNA: TGTGCCAGCAGCTTAGCGTCGCGACGGACAAGCTCTGGGGCCAACGTCCTGACTTTC
J gene: TRBJ2-1; clone size: .; V gene: TRBV5-1; D gene: TRBD2; CDR3 protein: CASSSLADGSYNEQFF; CDR3 DNA: TGCGCCAGCAGCTCCCTAGCGGACGGCTCCTACAATGAGCAGTTCTTC
J gene: TRBJ2-3; clone size: .; V gene: TRBV20-1; D gene: TRBD2; CDR3 protein: CSARPGGSTDTQYF; CDR3 DNA: TGCAGTGCTAGACCTGGCGGGAGTACAGATACGCAGTATTTT
J gene: TRBJ2-7; clone size: .; V gene: TRBV14; D gene: TRBD1; CDR3 protein: CASSHPGTGAREQYF; CDR3 DNA: TGTGCCAGCAGCCATCCCGGGACAGGGGCGCGCGAGCAGTACTTC
J gene: TRBJ2-5; clone size: .; V gene: TRBV4-2; D gene: .; CDR3 protein: CASNQDRTHQETQYF; CDR3 DNA: TGTGCCAGCAACCAAGATCGAACCCACCAAGAGACCCAGTACTTC
J gene: TRBJ2-1; clone size: .; V gene: TRBV4-2; D gene: TRBD2; CDR3 protein: CASSQAATSGIGEQFF; CDR3 DNA: TGTGCCAGCAGCCAAGCTGCCACTAGCGGGATTGGGGAGCAGTTCTTC
J gene: TRBJ2-1; clone size: .; V gene: TRBV20-1; D gene: .; CDR3 protein: CSAGTVEQFF; CDR3 DNA: TGCAGTGCTGGGACGGTGGAGCAGTTCTTC
J gene: TRBJ2-1; clone size: .; V gene: TRBV7-2; D gene: .; CDR3 protein: CASSLGHSYNEQFF; CDR3 DNA: TGTGCCAGCAGCTTAGGCCACAGCTACAATGAGCAGTTCTTC
J gene: TRBJ2-1; clone size: .; V gene: TRBV7-9; D gene: TRBD1; CDR3 protein: CASSFAPGTGGSDEQFF; CDR3 DNA: TGTGCCAGCAGCTTCGCCCCCGGGACAGGGGGATCGGATGAGCAGTTCTTC
J gene: TRBJ2-1; clone size: once; V gene: TRBV7-2; D gene: TRBD2; CDR3 protein: CASSFPASGGTQFF; CDR3 DNA: TGTGCCAGCAGCTTCCCGGCTAGCGGAGGGACCCAGTTCTTC
J gene: TRBJ2-1; clone size: many; V gene: TRBV20-1; D gene: .; CDR3 protein: CSASDVVARVAANNEQFF; CDR3 DNA: TGCAGTGCTAGTGATGTCGTCGCCAGGGTCGCGGCGAACAATGAGCAGTTCTTC
J gene: TRBJ2-5; clone size: few; V gene: TRBV25-1; D gene: .; CDR3 protein: CASSTQGGVETQYF; CDR3 DNA: TGTGCCAGCAGTACTCAGGGGGGGGTAGAGACCCAGTACTTC
J gene: TRBJ2-3; clone size: .; V gene: TRBV7-3; D gene: TRBD1; CDR3 protein: CASSTDRGGNTDTQYF; CDR3 DNA: TGTGCCAGCAGCACTGACAGGGGTGGAAACACAGATACGCAGTATTTT
J gene: TRBJ2-1; clone size: few; V gene: TRBV10-2; D gene: TRBD1; CDR3 protein: CASSELAQGDEQFF; CDR3 DNA: TGCGCCAGCAGTGAGTTAGCCCAGGGGGATGAGCAGTTCTTC
J gene: TRBJ2-1; clone size: .; V gene: TRBV7-2; D gene: .; CDR3 protein: CASSFTGPGSYSEQFF; CDR3 DNA: TGTGCCAGCAGCTTCACAGGGCCTGGGTCCTACAGTGAGCAGTTCTTC
J gene: TRBJ2-3; clone size: once; V gene: TRBV20-1; D gene: TRBD2; CDR3 protein: CSIQDSGTDTQYF; CDR3 DNA: TGCAGTATTCAGGATAGCGGGACAGATACGCAGTATTTT
J gene: TRBJ2-5; clone size: few; V gene: TRBV5-6; D gene: .; CDR3 protein: CASRTSGAGPQETQYF; CDR3 DNA: TGTGCCAGCAGAACCAGTGGAGCAGGTCCCCAAGAGACCCAGTACTTC
J gene: TRBJ2-1; clone size: .; V gene: TRBV2; D gene: TRBD2; CDR3 protein: CASYLAGSHNEQFF; CDR3 DNA: TGTGCCAGTTACTTAGCGGGATCCCACAATGAGCAGTTCTTC
J gene: TRBJ1-2; clone size: few; V gene: TRBV10-3; D gene: TRBD1; CDR3 protein: CAISELTGGDGYTF; CDR3 DNA: TGTGCCATCAGTGAACTAACAGGGGGCGATGGCTACACCTTC
J gene: TRBJ1-5; clone size: .; V gene: TRBV12-5; D gene: .; CDR3 protein: CASGLGVKADGNQPQHF; CDR3 DNA: TGTGCTAGTGGTTTGGGGGTAAAGGCAGACGGGAATCAGCCCCAGCATTTT
J gene: TRBJ2-7; clone size: .; V gene: TRBV5-1; D gene: TRBD2; CDR3 protein: CASSLGPGTSGSSYEQYF; CDR3 DNA: TGCGCCAGCAGCTTGGGACCCGGGACTAGCGGGAGCTCCTACGAGCAGTACTTC
J gene: TRBJ2-7; clone size: .; V gene: TRBV7-9; D gene: .; CDR3 protein: CASSFRDLTYEQYF; CDR3 DNA: TGTGCCAGCAGCTTCAGGGATCTAACCTACGAGCAGTACTTC
J gene: TRBJ2-3; clone size: .; V gene: TRBV11-1; D gene: TRBD1; CDR3 protein: CASRKMGQGFADTQYF; CDR3 DNA: TGTGCCAGCAGAAAAATGGGACAGGGTTTCGCAGATACGCAGTATTTT
J gene: TRBJ1-5; clone size: .; V gene: TRBV10-3; D gene: .; CDR3 protein: CAISETLSQPQHF; CDR3 DNA: TGTGCCATCAGTGAGACATTGTCTCAGCCCCAGCATTTT
J gene: TRBJ1-2; clone size: .; V gene: TRBV10-3; D gene: TRBD1; CDR3 protein: CAISEASGGGGYTF; CDR3 DNA: TGTGCCATCAGTGAGGCGTCAGGGGGTGGTGGCTACACCTTC